These T cell receptor beta chains were read from a single sample in a study of T-cell reconstitution after alpha-beta-depleted transplantation in children. MiXCR, applied by TCRdb to the PCR reads, yields one record per CDR3 protein. The sample includes over 25,000 distinct CDR3 sequences, 5% to 7% of them seen just once. The source was peripheral blood, collected 60 days after TCRalphabeta/CD19-depleted stem cell transplant. The receptors were gathered from a child less than two years old who had a stem cell transplant for acute myeloid leukemia, so the T cells may come from the graft donor. Each CDR3 is given with its conserved first and last residue. The D gene is left open where the match is weak. The size entry is marked missing in some rows and otherwise reads once, few, many or a size class.

V	D	size	J	CDR3	DNA
TRBV28	.	many	TRBJ2-4	CASTWGPGFLAKNIQYF	TGTGCCAGCACTTGGGGTCCGGGGTTTCTAGCCAAAAACATTCAGTACTTC
TRBV6-5	TRBD1	many	TRBJ2-7	CASSSPGGPKDEQYF	TGTGCCAGCAGTTCCCCAGGGGGCCCCAAAGACGAGCAGTACTTC
TRBV7-9	.	many	TRBJ2-1	CASSLTGGPYNEQFF	TGTGCCAGCAGCTTGACGGGGGGCCCCTACAATGAGCAGTTCTTC
TRBV7-8	.	many	TRBJ2-7	CASSFEDPSSDEQYF	TGTGCCAGCAGCTTTGAGGACCCTTCTAGTGACGAGCAGTACTTC
TRBV7-9	.	many	TRBJ2-3	CASSPGGDTQYF	TGTGCCAGCAGCCCCGGGGGAGATACGCAGTATTTT
TRBV4-1	TRBD1	many	TRBJ2-6	CASSRLQGLGSGANVLTF	TGCGCCAGCAGCCGATTACAGGGGTTAGGTTCTGGGGCCAACGTCCTGACTTTC
TRBV7-9	.	.	TRBJ2-5	CASRSPGWETQYF	TGTGCCAGCAGATCCCCGGGGTGGGAGACCCAGTACTTC
TRBV5-1	.	many	TRBJ2-5	CASSLAGIQETQYF	TGCGCCAGCAGCTTGGCAGGGATCCAAGAGACCCAGTACTTC
TRBV6-2/TRBV6-3	.	many	TRBJ2-6	CASSPPPRRSSGANVLTF	TGTGCCAGCAGCCCCCCACCCCGACGGAGCTCTGGGGCCAACGTCCTGACTTTC
TRBV5-1	.	many	TRBJ1-2	CASSLRGRENYGYTF	TGCGCCAGCAGCTTGAGGGGAAGAGAGAACTATGGCTACACCTTC
TRBV15	.	many	TRBJ2-3	CAIDTLTDTQYF	TGTGCCATCGACACTCTCACAGATACGCAGTATTTT
TRBV12-3/TRBV12-4	TRBD2	many	TRBJ2-1	CASSFRTSGYNEQFF	TGTGCCAGCAGTTTTAGGACTAGCGGATACAATGAGCAGTTCTTC
TRBV7-9	.	many	TRBJ2-7	CASSLTSAEQYF	TGTGCCAGCAGCTTGACATCGGCCGAGCAGTACTTC
TRBV10-3	TRBD1	many	TRBJ2-1	CATGTGDHEQFF	TGTGCCACCGGGACAGGGGACCATGAGCAGTTCTTC
TRBV4-3	.	many	TRBJ1-1	CASSQQGSKMNTEAFF	TGCGCCAGCAGCCAACAGGGGTCCAAAATGAACACTGAAGCTTTCTTT
TRBV11-3	TRBD2	many	TRBJ2-1	CASSPDWAGGGEQFF	TGTGCCAGCAGCCCGGACTGGGCGGGGGGAGGTGAGCAGTTCTTC
TRBV11-3	.	many	TRBJ2-1	CASSPSDEQFF	TGTGCCAGCAGCCCCAGCGATGAGCAGTTCTTC
TRBV5-1	.	many	TRBJ2-5	CASSLSPGRIQETQYF	TGCGCCAGCAGCCTTTCCCCCGGTCGGATCCAAGAGACCCAGTACTTC
TRBV29-1	.	many	TRBJ2-7	CSVEGETPTYEQYF	TGCAGCGTTGAGGGGGAAACGCCTACCTACGAGCAGTACTTC
TRBV9	.	many	TRBJ2-5	CASSVDNGRDQTQYF	TGTGCCAGCAGCGTAGATAACGGGCGAGACCAGACCCAGTACTTC
TRBV20-1	.	many	TRBJ2-7	CSAREGLLANYEQYF	TGCAGTGCTAGAGAGGGGCTACTAGCTAATTACGAGCAGTACTTC
TRBV28	.	many	TRBJ1-5	CASSLTGLKPYSNQPQHF	TGTGCCAGCAGTCTTACCGGACTTAAGCCGTATAGCAATCAGCCCCAGCATTTT
TRBV5-6	TRBD1	many	TRBJ1-1	CASSPWTGEAFF	TGTGCCAGCAGCCCCTGGACAGGGGAAGCTTTCTTT
TRBV27	.	many	TRBJ2-7	CASGVWYEQYF	TGTGCCAGCGGGGTCTGGTACGAGCAGTACTTC
TRBV4-3	.	many	TRBJ2-2	CASSPGTKNTGELFF	TGCGCCAGCAGCCCCGGGACAAAAAACACCGGGGAGCTGTTTTTT
TRBV5-1	.	many	TRBJ2-7	CASAKGRASSYEQYF	TGCGCCAGCGCTAAGGGACGGGCGAGCTCCTACGAGCAGTACTTC
TRBV2	.	many	TRBJ1-2	CASSEALKVPVYGYTF	TGTGCCAGCAGTGAAGCGCTTAAGGTGCCAGTTTATGGCTACACCTTC
TRBV7-9	.	.	TRBJ2-7	CASSPHTGVAYEQYF	TGTGCCAGCAGCCCCCATACCGGGGTCGCCTACGAGCAGTACTTC
TRBV29-1	TRBD1	many	TRBJ1-2	CSVELGQGSDGYTF	TGCAGCGTTGAATTGGGACAGGGGTCGGATGGCTACACCTTC
TRBV2	.	many	TRBJ1-6	CASRSSYNSPLHF	TGTGCCAGTCGGAGCTCCTATAATTCACCCCTCCACTTT
TRBV7-2	.	many	TRBJ1-5	CASASGSGSNQPQHF	TGTGCCAGTGCTTCAGGGTCTGGAAGCAATCAGCCCCAGCATTTT
TRBV9	TRBD2	many	TRBJ2-3	CASSSGSGDTQYF	TGTGCCAGCAGCTCGGGTAGCGGGGATACGCAGTATTTT
TRBV5-1	.	many	TRBJ2-1	CASSLDRVINEQFF	TGCGCCAGCAGCTTGGACAGGGTTATCAATGAGCAGTTCTTC
TRBV27	.	many	TRBJ2-5	CASSPIEKETQYF	TGTGCCAGCAGTCCTATAGAGAAGGAGACCCAGTACTTC
TRBV28	TRBD2	many	TRBJ2-1	CASNLLAGSYNEQFF	TGTGCCAGCAACTTACTAGCGGGGTCCTACAATGAGCAGTTCTTC
TRBV5-1	.	many	TRBJ1-2	CASSRGSNYGYTF	TGCGCCAGCAGCCGCGGTTCTAACTATGGCTACACCTTC
TRBV9	.	.	TRBJ1-2	CASSAFDSRGSGYGYTF	TGTGCCAGCAGCGCTTTCGACAGCAGGGGTTCCGGCTATGGCTACACCTTC
TRBV10-3	.	many	TRBJ1-1	CAISRANTEAFF	TGTGCCATCAGCCGGGCGAACACTGAAGCTTTCTTT
TRBV7-9	TRBD1	many	TRBJ2-7	CASSSGQGAYEQYF	TGTGCCAGCAGCTCGGGACAGGGGGCCTACGAGCAGTACTTC
TRBV12-3/TRBV12-4	.	many	TRBJ1-3	CASSQGNTIYF	TGTGCCAGCAGTCAAGGAAACACCATATATTTT
TRBV7-9	TRBD2	many	TRBJ2-7	CASSPPLGGPSYEQYF	TGTGCCAGCAGCCCCCCTTTGGGAGGGCCGTCCTACGAGCAGTACTTC
TRBV12-3/TRBV12-4	TRBD1	few	TRBJ2-2	CASSSTGTGVTGELFF	TGTGCCAGCAGTTCAACCGGGACAGGGGTGACCGGGGAGCTGTTTTTT
TRBV6-4	TRBD2	many	TRBJ2-1	CASSAFSGGFYEQFF	TGTGCCAGCAGTGCCTTTAGCGGGGGATTCTATGAGCAGTTCTTC
TRBV5-1	.	many	TRBJ1-1	CASSLVERGTEVFF	TGCGCCAGCAGCTTGGTTGAACGTGGCACTGAAGTTTTCTTT
TRBV11-1	TRBD1	.	TRBJ2-6	CASSFRDSPSGANVLTF	TGTGCCAGCAGCTTCCGGGACAGCCCCTCTGGGGCCAACGTCCTGACTTTC